This TCR beta chain was recorded in a study of T cell responses to AZD1222 COVID-19 vaccine. Study conclusions and caveats: Regions 160-218 and 743-854 held dominance among vaccine-associated CD4 TCRs, which spanned spike.

A remark on this clone: No antigen is known for it.

The germline CDR1 and CDR2 sequences are SGHAT and FQNNGV. The CDR3 consists of 15 residues. The V end lost 0 bases, the J end lost 4 bases, and 12 bases lay between the germline ends. Only in-frame clones appear in the TCRdb table, and some are missing; sequencing was by immunoSEQ multiplex PCR. The sample includes 96,000 or so clones, 89% seen only once; the top ten take 1.6%. The genes are TRBV11-2 and TRBJ1-2; D is unclear. The sequencing here drew on peripheral blood, taken on day 0 of AZD1222 vaccination. The receptor's source is an adult in good health. CDR3 amino acids: CASSLERRLFYGYTF. The CDR3, as DNA: TGTGCCAGCAGCTTAGAACGGAGGCTGTTCTATGGCTACACCTTC.